This T cell receptor beta chain was captured in a study of cytomegalovirus exposure and HLA in healthy donors. Points from the study as a whole: An analysis was carried out later, and it reportedly showed fewer N-insertions in an Asian-associated ancestry cluster than the approximately 670-donor mean.

This clone came up a few times. Its antigen is unidentified. Use of 60 Vbeta and 13 Jbeta primers characterized the PCR. Some clones are missing from TCRdb's copy, which holds only in-frame ones; the method was immunoSEQ multiplex PCR. The table has about 140,000 clones, more than 70% seen once. Sample: PBMCs. The sequence derives from a man younger than 35 in good health and CMV-seropositive.

CDR3 nucleotide sequence: TGTGCCAGCTCCCCGGGACTAGCTTCGTACGAGCAGTACTTC. Amino acids: CASSPGLASYEQYF. V is TRBV18 and J is TRBJ2-7; 9 positions agree with TRBD2. V gave up 6 bases and J gave up 4 bases; unmatched junction bases: 7. The germline gives CDR1 KGHSH, CDR2 LQKENI. There are 14 residues in the CDR3.